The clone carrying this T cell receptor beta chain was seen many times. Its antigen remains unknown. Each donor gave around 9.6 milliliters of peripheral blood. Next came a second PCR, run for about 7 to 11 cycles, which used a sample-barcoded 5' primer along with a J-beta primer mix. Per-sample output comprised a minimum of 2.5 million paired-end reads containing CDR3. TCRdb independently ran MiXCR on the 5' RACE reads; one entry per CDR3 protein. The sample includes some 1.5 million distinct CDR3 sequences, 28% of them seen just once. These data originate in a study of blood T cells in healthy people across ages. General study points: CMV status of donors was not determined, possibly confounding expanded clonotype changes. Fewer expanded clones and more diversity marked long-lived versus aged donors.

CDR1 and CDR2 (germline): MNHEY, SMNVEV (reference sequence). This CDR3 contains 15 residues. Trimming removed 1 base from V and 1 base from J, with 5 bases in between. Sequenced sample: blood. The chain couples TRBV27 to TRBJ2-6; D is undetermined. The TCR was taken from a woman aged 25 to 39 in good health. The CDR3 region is CASSLYVSGANVLTF. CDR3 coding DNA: TGTGCCAGCAGTTTATATGTATCTGGGGCCAACGTCCTGACTTTC.